This T cell receptor beta chain was recovered during a study of lymphopenia after photon versus proton radiotherapy. Data came from immunoSEQ multiplex PCR; TCRdb stores just in-frame clones and leaves some out. The repertoire includes 150,000 to 200,000 clones, approximately 90% of them detected once, and around 4.5% sits in the top ten. Germline V CDR1 and CDR2: MRHNA, SNTAGT. The CDR3 contains 15 residues. With 0 bases removed from V and 0 bases from J, the gap between germline ends came to 3 bases. The chain recombines TRBV6-4 with TRBJ2-6, with unresolved D. The sequencing here drew on peripheral blood, taken from a patient treated with photon-based radiotherapy. This receptor was identified in a man in his fifties with gastric cancer. CDR3 loop: CASSDSHSGANVLTF. DNA of the CDR3: TGTGCCAGCAGTGACTCACACTCTGGGGCCAACGTCCTGACTTTC.